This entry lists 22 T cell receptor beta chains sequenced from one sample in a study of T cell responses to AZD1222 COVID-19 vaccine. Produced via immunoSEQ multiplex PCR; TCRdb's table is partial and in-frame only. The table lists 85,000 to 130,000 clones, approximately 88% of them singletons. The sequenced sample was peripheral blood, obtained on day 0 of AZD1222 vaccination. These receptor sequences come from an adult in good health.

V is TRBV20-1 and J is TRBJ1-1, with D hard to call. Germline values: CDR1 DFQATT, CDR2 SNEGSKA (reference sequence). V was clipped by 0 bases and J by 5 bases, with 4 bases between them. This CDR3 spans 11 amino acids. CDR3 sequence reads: CSARDATEAFF. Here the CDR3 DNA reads TGCAGTGCTAGAGACGCAACTGAAGCTTTCTTT.

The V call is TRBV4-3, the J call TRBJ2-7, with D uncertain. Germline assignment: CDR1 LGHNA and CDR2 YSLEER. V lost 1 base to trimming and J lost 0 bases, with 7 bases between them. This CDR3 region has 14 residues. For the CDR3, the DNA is TGCGCCAGCAGCCAAGCATTGGGCTCCTACGAGCAGTACTTC. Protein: CASSQALGSYEQYF.

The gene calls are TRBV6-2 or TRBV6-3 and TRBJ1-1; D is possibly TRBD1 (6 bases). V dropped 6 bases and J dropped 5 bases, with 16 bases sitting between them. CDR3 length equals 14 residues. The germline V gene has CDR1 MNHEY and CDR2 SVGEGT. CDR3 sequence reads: CASSLPDRRTEAFF. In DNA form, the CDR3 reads TGTGCCAGCAGCCTACCGGACAGAAGAACTGAAGCTTTCTTT.

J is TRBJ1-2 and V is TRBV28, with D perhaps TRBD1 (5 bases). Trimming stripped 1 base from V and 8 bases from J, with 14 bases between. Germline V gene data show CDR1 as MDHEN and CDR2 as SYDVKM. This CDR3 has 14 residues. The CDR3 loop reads CASSLLTVLKGYTF. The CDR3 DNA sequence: TGTGCCAGCAGTTTATTGACAGTTCTAAAAGGCTACACCTTC.

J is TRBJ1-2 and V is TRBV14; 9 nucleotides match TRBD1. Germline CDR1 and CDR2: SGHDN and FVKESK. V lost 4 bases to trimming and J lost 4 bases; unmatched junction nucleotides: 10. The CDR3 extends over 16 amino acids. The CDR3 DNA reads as TGTGCCAGCAGCCGGAAACAGGGGGCCGTTTTCTATGGCTACACCTTC. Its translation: CASSRKQGAVFYGYTF.

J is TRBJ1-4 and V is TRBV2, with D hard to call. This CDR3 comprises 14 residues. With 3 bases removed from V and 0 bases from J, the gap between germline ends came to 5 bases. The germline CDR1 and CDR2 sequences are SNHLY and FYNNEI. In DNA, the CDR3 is TGTGCCAGCAGTGAGGGAGCAACTAATGAAAAACTGTTTTTT. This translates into CASSEGATNEKLFF.

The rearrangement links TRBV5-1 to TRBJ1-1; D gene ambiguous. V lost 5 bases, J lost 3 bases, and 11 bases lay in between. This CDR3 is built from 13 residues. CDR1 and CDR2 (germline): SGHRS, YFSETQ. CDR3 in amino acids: CASSVIGYTEAFF. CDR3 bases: TGCGCCAGCAGTGTAATAGGATACACTGAAGCTTTCTTT.

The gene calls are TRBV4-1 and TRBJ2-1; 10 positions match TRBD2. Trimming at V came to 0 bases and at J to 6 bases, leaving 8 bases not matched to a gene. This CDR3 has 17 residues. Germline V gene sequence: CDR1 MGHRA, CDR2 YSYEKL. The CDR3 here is CASSQERGASGGNEQFF. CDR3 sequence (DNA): TGCGCCAGCAGCCAAGAACGGGGAGCTAGCGGGGGCAATGAGCAGTTCTTC.

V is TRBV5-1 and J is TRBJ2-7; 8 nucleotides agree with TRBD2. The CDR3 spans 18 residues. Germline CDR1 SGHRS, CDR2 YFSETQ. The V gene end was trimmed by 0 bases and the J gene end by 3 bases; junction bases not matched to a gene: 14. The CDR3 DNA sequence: TGCGCCAGCAGCTTGGGAGTAGCGGGTTCCGGGAGGGTCTACGAGCAGTACTTC. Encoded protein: CASSLGVAGSGRVYEQYF.

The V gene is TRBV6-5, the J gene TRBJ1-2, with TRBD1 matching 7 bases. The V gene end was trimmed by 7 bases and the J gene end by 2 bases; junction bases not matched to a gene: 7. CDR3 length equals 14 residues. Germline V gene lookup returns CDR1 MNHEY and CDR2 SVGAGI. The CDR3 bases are TGTGCCAGCACCCCGACAGGGAAGAACTATGGCTACACCTTC. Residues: CASTPTGKNYGYTF.

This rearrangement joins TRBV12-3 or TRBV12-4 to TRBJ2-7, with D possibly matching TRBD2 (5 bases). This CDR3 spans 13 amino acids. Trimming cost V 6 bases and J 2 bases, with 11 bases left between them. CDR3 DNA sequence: TGTGCCAGCAGGACTATGGGTACCTACGAGCAGTACTTC. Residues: CASRTMGTYEQYF.

In DNA, the CDR3 is TGTGCCAGCAGCCACCGTACAGATACGCAGTATTTT. It codes for CASSHRTDTQYF. The V call is TRBV5-5, the J call TRBJ2-3, with D unresolved. The germline V and J ends were trimmed by 4 bases and 3 bases, with 6 bases remaining between them. In germline, CDR1 is SGHKS, CDR2 YYEKEE (reference sequence). This CDR3 comprises 12 residues.

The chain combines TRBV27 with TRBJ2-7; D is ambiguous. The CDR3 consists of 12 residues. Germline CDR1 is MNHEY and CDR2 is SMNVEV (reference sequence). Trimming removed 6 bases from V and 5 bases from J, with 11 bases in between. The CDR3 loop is CASRSLRNEQYF. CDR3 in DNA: TGTGCCAGCAGAAGCCTGCGCAACGAGCAGTACTTC.

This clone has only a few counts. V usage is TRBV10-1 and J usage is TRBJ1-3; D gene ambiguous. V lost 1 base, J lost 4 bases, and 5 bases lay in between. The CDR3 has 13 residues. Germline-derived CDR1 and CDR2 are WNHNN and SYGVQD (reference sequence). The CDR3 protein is CASSEYRGNTIYF. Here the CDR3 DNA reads TGCGCCAGCAGTGAGTACCGCGGAAACACCATATATTTT.

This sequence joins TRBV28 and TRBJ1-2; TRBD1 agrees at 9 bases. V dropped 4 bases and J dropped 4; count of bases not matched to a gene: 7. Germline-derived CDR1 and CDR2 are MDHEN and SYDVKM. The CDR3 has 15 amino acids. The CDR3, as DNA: TGTGCCAGCAGTTCCCGACAGGGGGTCGGCTATGGCTACACCTTC. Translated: CASSSRQGVGYGYTF.

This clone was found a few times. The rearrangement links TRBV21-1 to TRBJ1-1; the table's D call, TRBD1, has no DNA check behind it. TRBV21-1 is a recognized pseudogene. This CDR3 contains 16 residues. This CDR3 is CASSIGTGSSVTEAFF. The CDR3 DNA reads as TGTGCCAGCAGCATTGGGACAGGGAGTTCCGTCACTGAAGCTTTCTTT.

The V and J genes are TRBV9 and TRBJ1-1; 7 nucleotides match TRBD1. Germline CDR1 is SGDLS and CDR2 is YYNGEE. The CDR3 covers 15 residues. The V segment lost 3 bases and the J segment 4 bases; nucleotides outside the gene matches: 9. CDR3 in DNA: TGTGCCAGCAGCGCGACAGGGTCGGCGGGCACTGAAGCTTTCTTT. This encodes CASSATGSAGTEAFF.

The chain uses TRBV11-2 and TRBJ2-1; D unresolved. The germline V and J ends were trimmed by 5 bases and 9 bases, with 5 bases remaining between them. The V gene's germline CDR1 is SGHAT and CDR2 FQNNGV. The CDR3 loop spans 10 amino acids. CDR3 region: CASSTVEQFF. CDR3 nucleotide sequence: TGTGCCAGCAGCACCGTTGAGCAGTTCTTC.

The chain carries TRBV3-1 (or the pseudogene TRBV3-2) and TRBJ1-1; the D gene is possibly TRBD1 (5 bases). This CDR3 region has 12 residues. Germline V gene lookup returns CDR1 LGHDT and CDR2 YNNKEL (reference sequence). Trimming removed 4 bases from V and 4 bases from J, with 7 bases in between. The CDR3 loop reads CASSRGSTEAFF. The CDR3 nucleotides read TGTGCCAGCAGCCGGGGGAGCACTGAAGCTTTCTTT.

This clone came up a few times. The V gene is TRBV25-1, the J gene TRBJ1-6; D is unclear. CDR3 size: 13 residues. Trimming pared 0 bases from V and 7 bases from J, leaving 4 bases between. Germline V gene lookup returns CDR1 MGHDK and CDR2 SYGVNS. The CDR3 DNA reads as TGTGCCAGCAGTGAATATCGGAATTCACCCCTCCACTTT. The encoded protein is CASSEYRNSPLHF.

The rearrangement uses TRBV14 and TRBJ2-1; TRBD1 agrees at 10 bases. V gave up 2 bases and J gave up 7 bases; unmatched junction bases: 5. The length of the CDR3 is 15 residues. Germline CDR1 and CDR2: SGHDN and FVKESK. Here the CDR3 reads CASSQLGTGENEQFF. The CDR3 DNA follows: TGTGCCAGCAGCCAATTGGGGACAGGGGAGAATGAGCAGTTCTTC.

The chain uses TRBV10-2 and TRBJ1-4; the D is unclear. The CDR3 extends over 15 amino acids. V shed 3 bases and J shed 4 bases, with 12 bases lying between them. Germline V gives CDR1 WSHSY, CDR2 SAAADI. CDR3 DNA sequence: TGCGCCAGCAGTGAAAAAACTGCCGGTAATGAAAAACTGTTTTTT. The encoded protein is CASSEKTAGNEKLFF.